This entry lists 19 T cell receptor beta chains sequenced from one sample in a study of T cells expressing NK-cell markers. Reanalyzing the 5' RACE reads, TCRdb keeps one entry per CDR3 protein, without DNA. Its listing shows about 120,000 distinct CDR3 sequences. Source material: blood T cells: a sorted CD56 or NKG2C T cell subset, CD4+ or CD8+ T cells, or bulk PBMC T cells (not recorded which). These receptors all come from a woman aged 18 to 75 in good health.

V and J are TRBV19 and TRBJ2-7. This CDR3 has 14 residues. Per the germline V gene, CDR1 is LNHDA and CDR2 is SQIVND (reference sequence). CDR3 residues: CASSIDQEGLEQYF.

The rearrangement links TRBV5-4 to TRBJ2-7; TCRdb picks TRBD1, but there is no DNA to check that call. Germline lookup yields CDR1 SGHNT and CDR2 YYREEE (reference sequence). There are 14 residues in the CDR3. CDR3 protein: CASSPGTGNYEQYF.

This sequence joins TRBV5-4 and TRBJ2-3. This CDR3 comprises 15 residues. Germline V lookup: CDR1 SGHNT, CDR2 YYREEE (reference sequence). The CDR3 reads CASSLTVGFSDTQYF.

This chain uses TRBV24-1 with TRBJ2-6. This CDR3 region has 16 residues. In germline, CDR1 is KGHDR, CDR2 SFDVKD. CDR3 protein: CATSDFRASGANVLTF.

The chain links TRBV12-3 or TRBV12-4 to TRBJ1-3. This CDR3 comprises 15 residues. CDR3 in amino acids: CASSPTWNSGNTIYF.

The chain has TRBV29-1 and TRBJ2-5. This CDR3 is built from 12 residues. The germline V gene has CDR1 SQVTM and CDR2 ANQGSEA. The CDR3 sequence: CSVGVLQETQYF.

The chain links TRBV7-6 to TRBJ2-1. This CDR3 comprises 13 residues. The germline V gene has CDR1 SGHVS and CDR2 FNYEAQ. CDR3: CASSLVSYNEQFF.

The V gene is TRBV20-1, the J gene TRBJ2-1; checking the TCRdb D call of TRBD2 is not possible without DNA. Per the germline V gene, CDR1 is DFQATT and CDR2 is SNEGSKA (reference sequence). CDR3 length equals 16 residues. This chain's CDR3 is CSASSPSGASYNEQFF.

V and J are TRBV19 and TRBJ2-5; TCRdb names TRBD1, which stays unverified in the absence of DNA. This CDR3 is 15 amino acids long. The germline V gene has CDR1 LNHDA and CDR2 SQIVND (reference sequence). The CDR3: CASGTGTSLEETQYF.

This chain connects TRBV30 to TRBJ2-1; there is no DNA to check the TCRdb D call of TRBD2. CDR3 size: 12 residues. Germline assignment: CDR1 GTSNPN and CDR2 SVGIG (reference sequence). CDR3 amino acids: CAWSSLADEQFF.

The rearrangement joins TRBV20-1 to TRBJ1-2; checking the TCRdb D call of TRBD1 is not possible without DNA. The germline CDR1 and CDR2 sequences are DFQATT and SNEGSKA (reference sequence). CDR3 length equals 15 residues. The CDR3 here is CSASPAGLANYGYTF.

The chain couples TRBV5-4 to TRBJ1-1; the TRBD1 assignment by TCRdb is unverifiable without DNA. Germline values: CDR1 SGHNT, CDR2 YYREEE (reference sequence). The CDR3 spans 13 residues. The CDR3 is CASSPGQGSEAFF. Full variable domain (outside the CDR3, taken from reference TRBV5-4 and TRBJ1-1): ETGVTQSPTHLIKTRGQQVTLRCSSQSGHNTVSWYQQALGQGPQFIFQYYREEENGRGNFPPRFSGLQFPNYSSELNVNALELDDSALYLCASSPGQGSEAFFGQGTRLTVV.

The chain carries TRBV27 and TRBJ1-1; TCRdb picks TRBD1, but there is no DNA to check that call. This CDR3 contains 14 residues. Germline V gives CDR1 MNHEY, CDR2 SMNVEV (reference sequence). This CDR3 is CASSRDRENTEAFF.

Here the CDR3 reads CASSQDGVGMAYEQYF. The genes are TRBV4-3 and TRBJ2-7. CDR1 is LGHNA, CDR2 YSLEER, per germline. The CDR3 is made up of 16 amino acids.

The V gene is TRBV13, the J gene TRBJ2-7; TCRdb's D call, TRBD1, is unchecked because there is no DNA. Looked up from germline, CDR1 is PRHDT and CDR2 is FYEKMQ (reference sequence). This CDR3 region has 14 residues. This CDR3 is CASTHRGASYEQYF.

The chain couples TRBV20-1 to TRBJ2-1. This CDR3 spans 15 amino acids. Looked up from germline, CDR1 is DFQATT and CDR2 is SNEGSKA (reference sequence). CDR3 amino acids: CSARKVADNNNEQFF.

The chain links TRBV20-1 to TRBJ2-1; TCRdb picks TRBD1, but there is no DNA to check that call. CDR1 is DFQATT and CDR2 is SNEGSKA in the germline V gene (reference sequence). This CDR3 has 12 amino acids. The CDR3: CSADRGLDEQFF.

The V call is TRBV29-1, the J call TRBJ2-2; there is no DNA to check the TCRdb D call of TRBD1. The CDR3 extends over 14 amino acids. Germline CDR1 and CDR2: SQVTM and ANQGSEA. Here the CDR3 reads CSVPLGVGNGELFF.

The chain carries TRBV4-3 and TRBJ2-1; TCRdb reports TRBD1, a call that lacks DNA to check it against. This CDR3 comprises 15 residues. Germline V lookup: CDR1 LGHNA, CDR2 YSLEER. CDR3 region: CASSQDREFYNEQFF.